This is a list of T cell receptor beta chains from one sample in a study of cytomegalovirus exposure and HLA in healthy donors. Method: immunoSEQ multiplex PCR; TCRdb's copy keeps in-frame clones and lacks some. The data hold some 100,000 clones, with around 82% observed a single time. Sequences were obtained from PBMCs. All receptors derive from a woman in her forties or fifties in good health and CMV-seropositive. The CDR3 runs from the conserved cysteine through the conserved F or W. Each record gives: D gene, V gene, J gene, clone size, CDR3 protein, CDR3 DNA. The D gene is left open where the match is weak. The size of a clone is reported for some rows only, either as once, few or many, or as a class for expanded clones.

>TRBD1|TRBV6-1|TRBJ1-4|NA
CASKPEIQGKLFF
TGTGCCAGCAAGCCCGAAATACAGGGGAAACTGTTTTTT
>NA|TRBV30|TRBJ1-1|NA
CAWSIRGGTEAFF
TGTGCCTGGAGTATCCGAGGTGGCACTGAAGCTTTCTTT
>NA|TRBV27|TRBJ2-7|NA
CASSLSSTYEQYF
TGTGCCAGCAGTTTATCGAGCACTTACGAGCAGTACTTC
>TRBD2|TRBV20-1|TRBJ2-1|NA
CSAPREVEQFF
TGCAGTGCACCCCGGGAGGTTGAGCAGTTCTTC
>NA|TRBV5-4|TRBJ1-1|NA
CASSLAGNTEAFF
TGTGCCAGCAGCCTCGCAGGGAACACTGAAGCTTTCTTT
>NA|TRBV9|TRBJ1-2|NA
CASSVSMGWGQPEGGAGYTF
TGTGCCAGCAGCGTATCCATGGGGTGGGGGCAGCCCGAAGGGGGGGCTGGCTACACCTTC
>NA|TRBV30|TRBJ1-1|NA
CASNRGAAFF
TGTGCCTCGAACCGCGGGGCAGCTTTCTTT
>NA|TRBV2|TRBJ2-2|NA
CASSGAEGGTGELFF
TGTGCCAGCAGTGGCGCGGAGGGCGGCACCGGGGAGCTGTTTTTT
>NA|TRBV27|TRBJ1-5|NA
CASSPQAWTVPDQPQHF
TGTGCCAGCAGTCCACAGGCATGGACAGTACCTGATCAGCCCCAGCATTTT
>NA|TRBV5-4|TRBJ2-7|few
CASSLGVSRVGSYEQYF
TGTGCCAGCAGCTTGGGAGTGTCGAGGGTCGGCTCCTACGAGCAGTACTTC